Listed below are T cell receptor beta chains from one sample, sequenced in a study of blood T cell repertoires in COVID-19. Sequencing was performed with immunoSEQ multiplex PCR; in TCRdb, only in-frame clones are kept and a portion is missing. The sample has fewer than 70,000 clones, around 89% seen once. The specimen sequenced was peripheral blood. These receptors all come from a man aged 50-59 years with acute or convalescent COVID-19. Each CDR3 is given with its conserved first and last residue. Each record gives: J gene, D gene, clone size, V gene, CDR3 protein, CDR3 DNA. A D gene is named only where the DNA matches it firmly. Not every row has a clone size; where given, it reads once, few, many or a size class.

TRBJ1-4 | NA | NA | TRBV3-1/TRBV3-2 | CASSPTGLTNEKLFF | TGTGCCAGCAGCCCGACAGGTTTGACTAATGAAAAACTGTTTTTT
TRBJ2-3 | TRBD2 | once | TRBV6-2/TRBV6-3 | CASSYEPGGGSDTQYF | TGTGCCAGCAGTTACGAGCCGGGAGGGGGATCAGATACGCAGTATTTT
TRBJ2-6 | TRBD1 | NA | TRBV7-9 | CASSPFSGQTTTGANVLTF | TGTGCCAGCAGCCCCTTCTCGGGACAGACTACGACTGGGGCCAACGTCCTGACTTTC
TRBJ1-1 | NA | NA | TRBV7-9 | CASSSYSTEAFF | TGTGCCAGCAGCTCATACTCCACTGAAGCTTTCTTT
TRBJ1-1 | NA | NA | TRBV19 | CASSIDGTEAFF | TGTGCCAGTAGTATAGACGGCACTGAAGCTTTCTTT
TRBJ1-4 | TRBD1 | NA | TRBV28 | CASSFQGQGNEKLFF | TGTGCCAGCAGTTTTCAGGGACAGGGGAATGAAAAACTGTTTTTT
TRBJ2-7 | NA | NA | TRBV6-2/TRBV6-3 | CASSYRSETQMRGRFLEQYF | TGTGCCAGCAGTTATAGGTCGGAAACACAAATGCGAGGGCGTTTCTTGGAGCAGTACTTC
TRBJ1-2 | TRBD1 | NA | TRBV18 | CASSPPNWQGDGYTF | TGTGCCAGCTCACCACCGAATTGGCAGGGGGATGGCTACACCTTC
TRBJ1-3 | NA | NA | TRBV30 | CAWRPRGATGNTIYF | TGTGCCTGGAGGCCTCGGGGGGCAACTGGAAACACCATATATTTT
TRBJ1-5 | TRBD1 | once | TRBV24-1 | CATSDSSDRDRDRGSNQPQHF | TGTGCCACCAGTGATTCCTCTGACCGGGACAGGGACAGAGGCAGCAATCAGCCCCAGCATTTT
TRBJ1-5 | NA | NA | TRBV9 | CASSVGGYEQPQHF | TGTGCCAGCAGCGTAGGAGGGTATGAACAGCCCCAGCATTTT
TRBJ2-3 | NA | NA | TRBV18 | CASSPPFRTDTQYF | TGTGCCAGCTCACCACCTTTTAGAACAGATACGCAGTATTTT
TRBJ2-2 | TRBD2 | NA | TRBV5-4 | CASSFSGRANTGELFF | TGTGCCAGCAGCTTTAGCGGGAGGGCGAACACCGGGGAGCTGTTTTTT
TRBJ1-6 | NA | few | TRBV5-5 | CASSILDRDNSPLHF | TGTGCCAGCAGCATACTGGACAGAGATAATTCACCCCTCCACTTT
TRBJ1-2 | TRBD1 | few | TRBV5-4 | CASSADRGRRDGYTF | TGTGCCAGCAGCGCGGACAGGGGGAGGAGGGATGGCTACACCTTC
TRBJ2-2 | TRBD2 | NA | TRBV3-1/TRBV3-2 | CASSRSGRAGELFF | TGTGCCAGCAGCCGAAGCGGGAGAGCCGGGGAGCTGTTTTTT
TRBJ1-1 | NA | few | TRBV6-5 | CASSYSAPGSFEAFF | TGTGCCAGCAGTTACTCGGCACCAGGATCCTTTGAAGCTTTCTTT
TRBJ2-1 | NA | NA | TRBV28 | CASSFRGNYNEQFF | TGTGCCAGCAGCTTCCGGGGGAACTACAATGAGCAGTTCTTC
TRBJ2-6 | NA | NA | TRBV4-2 | CASSQETGSGANVLTF | TGTGCCAGCAGCCAAGAGACGGGCTCTGGGGCCAACGTCCTGACTTTC
TRBJ2-1 | TRBD2 | NA | TRBV12-3/TRBV12-4 | CASSPGGVNEQFF | TGTGCCAGCAGCCCCGGGGGGGTGAATGAGCAGTTCTTC